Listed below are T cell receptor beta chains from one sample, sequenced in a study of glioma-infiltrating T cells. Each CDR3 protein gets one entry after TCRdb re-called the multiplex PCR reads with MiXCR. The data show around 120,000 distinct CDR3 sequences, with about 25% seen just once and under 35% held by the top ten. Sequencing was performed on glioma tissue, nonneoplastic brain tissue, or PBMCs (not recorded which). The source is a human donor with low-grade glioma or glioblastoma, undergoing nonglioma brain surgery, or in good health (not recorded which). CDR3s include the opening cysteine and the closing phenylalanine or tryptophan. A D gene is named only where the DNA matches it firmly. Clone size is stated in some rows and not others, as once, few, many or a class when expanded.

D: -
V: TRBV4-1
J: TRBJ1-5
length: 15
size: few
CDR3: CASSQDQADNQPQHF
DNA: TGCGCCAGCAGCCAAGATCAGGCAGACAATCAGCCCCAGCATTTT

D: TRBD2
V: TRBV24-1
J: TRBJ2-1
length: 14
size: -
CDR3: CATSDGTRYNEQFF
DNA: TGTGCCACCAGTGATGGGACTAGATACAATGAGCAGTTCTTC

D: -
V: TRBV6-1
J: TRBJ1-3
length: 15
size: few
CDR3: CASKPGHTGWDTIYF
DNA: TGTGCCAGCAAACCGGGACACACCGGTTGGGACACCATATATTTT

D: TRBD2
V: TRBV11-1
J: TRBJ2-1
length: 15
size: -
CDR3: CASSTQRGGVYEQFF
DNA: TGTGCCAGCAGCACCCAGCGGGGGGGCGTCTATGAGCAGTTCTTC

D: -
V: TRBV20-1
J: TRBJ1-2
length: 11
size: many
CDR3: CSARDLDGYTF
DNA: TGCAGTGCTAGAGATTTGGATGGCTACACCTTC

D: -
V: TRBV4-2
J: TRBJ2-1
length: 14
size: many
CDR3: CASSQDQLGTAAFF
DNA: TGTGCCAGCAGCCAAGATCAATTAGGGACTGCGGCGTTCTTC

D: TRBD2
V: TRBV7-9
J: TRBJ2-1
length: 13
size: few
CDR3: CASGGLAINEQFF
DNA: TGTGCCAGCGGAGGACTAGCCATCAATGAGCAGTTCTTC

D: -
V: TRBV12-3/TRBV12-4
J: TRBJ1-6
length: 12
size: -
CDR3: CASTSSGSPLHF
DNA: TGTGCCAGCACCTCGTCAGGTTCACCCCTCCACTTT

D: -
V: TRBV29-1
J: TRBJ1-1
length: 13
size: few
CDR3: CSVVLGANTEAFF
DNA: TGCAGCGTTGTTCTGGGGGCGAACACTGAAGCTTTCTTT

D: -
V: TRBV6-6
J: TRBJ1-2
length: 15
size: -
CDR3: CASSYSGGRNYGYTF
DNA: TGTGCCAGCAGTTACTCGGGGGGGCGGAACTATGGCTACACCTTC

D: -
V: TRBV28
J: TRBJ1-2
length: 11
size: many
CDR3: CASSFRYGYTF
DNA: TGTGCCAGCAGTTTTAGATATGGCTACACCTTC

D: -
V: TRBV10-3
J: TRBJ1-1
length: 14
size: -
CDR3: CASQLTDKNTEAFF
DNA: TGTGCCAGCCAGCTAACCGACAAGAACACTGAAGCTTTCTTT

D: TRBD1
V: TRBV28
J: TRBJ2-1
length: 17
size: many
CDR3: CASSRRPTGGPLHEQFF
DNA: TGTGCCAGCAGTCGAAGACCGACAGGGGGACCACTCCATGAGCAGTTCTTC

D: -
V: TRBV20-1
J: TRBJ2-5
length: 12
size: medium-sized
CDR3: CSAEAGQETQYF
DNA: TGCAGCGCGGAGGCCGGCCAAGAGACCCAGTACTTC

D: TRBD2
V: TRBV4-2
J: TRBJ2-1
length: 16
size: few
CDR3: CASSRWGGSSYNEQFF
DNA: TGTGCCAGCAGCCGCTGGGGGGGGAGCTCCTACAATGAGCAGTTCTTC

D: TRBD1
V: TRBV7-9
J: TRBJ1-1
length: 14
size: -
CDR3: CASSSTTGGTEAFF
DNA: TGTGCCAGCAGCTCCACGACAGGGGGCACTGAAGCTTTCTTT

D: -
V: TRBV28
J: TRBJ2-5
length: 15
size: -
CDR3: CASSHNFRAGETQYF
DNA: TGTGCCAGCAGCCATAACTTCCGGGCTGGGGAGACCCAGTACTTC

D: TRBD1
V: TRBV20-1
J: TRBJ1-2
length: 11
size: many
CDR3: CAGQENYGYTF
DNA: TGCGCGGGACAGGAAAACTATGGCTACACCTTC

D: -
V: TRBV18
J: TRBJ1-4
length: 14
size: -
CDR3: CASSRLTGNEKLFF
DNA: TGTGCCAGCTCAAGATTGACGGGTAATGAAAAACTGTTTTTT

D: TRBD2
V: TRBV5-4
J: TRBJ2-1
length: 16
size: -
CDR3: CASSLELAGGQDEQFF
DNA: TGCGCCAGCAGCTTGGAACTAGCGGGGGGCCAGGATGAGCAGTTCTTC

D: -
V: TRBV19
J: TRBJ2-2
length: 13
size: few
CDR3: CASKVTNTGELFF
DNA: TGTGCCAGTAAAGTGACGAACACCGGGGAGCTGTTTTTT

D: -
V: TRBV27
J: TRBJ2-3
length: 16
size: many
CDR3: CASSQSLHFSTDTQYF
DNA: TGTGCCAGCAGCCAGAGTTTGCATTTTAGCACAGATACGCAGTATTTT

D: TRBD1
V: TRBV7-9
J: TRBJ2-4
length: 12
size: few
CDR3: CASSRDRGEKYF
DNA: TGTGCCAGCAGCCGGGACAGGGGGGAGAAGTACTTC

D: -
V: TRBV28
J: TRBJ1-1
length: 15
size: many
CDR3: CASSLGGALNTEAFF
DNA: TGTGCCAGCAGTTTAGGCGGAGCTTTGAACACTGAAGCTTTCTTT

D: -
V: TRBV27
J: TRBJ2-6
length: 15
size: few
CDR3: CASSLLGSGANVLTF
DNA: TGTGCCAGCAGTTTACTGGGGTCTGGGGCCAACGTCCTGACTTTC

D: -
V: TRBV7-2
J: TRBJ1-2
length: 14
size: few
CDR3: CASSPRSGTDGYTF
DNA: TGTGCCAGCAGCCCCCGATCCGGGACCGACGGCTACACCTTC

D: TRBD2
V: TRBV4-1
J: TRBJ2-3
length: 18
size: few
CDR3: CASSRTSTSLLSTDTQYF
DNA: TGCGCCAGCAGCCGGACTAGCACCTCCCTACTAAGCACAGATACGCAGTATTTT

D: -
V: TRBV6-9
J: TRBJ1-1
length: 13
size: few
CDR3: CASSYSDVTEAFF
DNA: TGTGCCAGCAGTTATTCTGATGTAACTGAAGCTTTCTTT

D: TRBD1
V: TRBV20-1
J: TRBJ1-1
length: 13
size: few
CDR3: CSARQGVTTEAFF
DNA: TGCAGTGCTAGGCAGGGGGTTACCACTGAAGCTTTCTTT

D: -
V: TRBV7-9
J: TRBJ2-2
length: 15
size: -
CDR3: CASSPRGPPAGELFF
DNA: TGTGCCAGCAGCCCAAGGGGCCCCCCGGCCGGGGAGCTGTTTTTT